The clone carrying this T cell receptor beta chain was recorded many times. Its antigen is undetermined. Germline V lookup: CDR1 WNHNN, CDR2 SYGVQD (reference sequence). Trimming took off 5 bases at V and 4 bases at J, with 13 bases between the two ends. The CDR3 consists of 14 residues. The authors made cDNA by 5'RACE with 10-nucleotide random UMIs. In TCRdb, the 5' RACE reads were re-called with MiXCR into one record per CDR3 protein. The sample contains about 44,000 distinct CDR3 sequences, roughly 6% of which appear only once. These data come from a study of neurological immune-mediated disorders. Study outcomes and limitations: Falling below healthy controls, multiple sclerosis showed the least TCR clonal expansion, while HTLV-1-associated myelopathy showed the most.

The sequencing input was CD4+ T cells from blood. The clonotype was recovered from a middle-aged woman in good health. This chain connects TRBV10-1 to TRBJ2-3, with D perhaps matching TRBD2 (6 bases). The CDR3 region has the DNA TGCGCCAGCAGTCCGGGACTTAGCCCAGATACGCAGTATTTT. Translation gives CASSPGLSPDTQYF.